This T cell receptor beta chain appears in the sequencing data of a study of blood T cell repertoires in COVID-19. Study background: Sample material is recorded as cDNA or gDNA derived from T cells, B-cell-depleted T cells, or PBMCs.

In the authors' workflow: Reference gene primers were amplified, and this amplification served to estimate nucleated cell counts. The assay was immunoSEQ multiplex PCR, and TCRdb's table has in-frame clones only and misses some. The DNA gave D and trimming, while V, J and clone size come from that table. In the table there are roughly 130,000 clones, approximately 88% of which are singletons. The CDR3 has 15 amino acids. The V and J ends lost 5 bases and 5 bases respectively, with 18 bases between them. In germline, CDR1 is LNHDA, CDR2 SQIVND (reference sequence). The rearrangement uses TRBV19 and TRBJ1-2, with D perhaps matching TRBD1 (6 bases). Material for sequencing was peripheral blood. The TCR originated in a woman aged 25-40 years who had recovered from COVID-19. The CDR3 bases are TGTGCCAGTAGTCTTACAGGGCGATCGAGTTATGGCTACACCTTC. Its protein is CASSLTGRSSYGYTF.